Listed here are 25 T cell receptor beta chains from one sample, sequenced in a study of blood T cells in healthy people across ages. Alongside a J-beta primer mix, a sample-barcoded 5' primer served in a second PCR lasting roughly 6 to 12 cycles. TCRdb recomputed calls from the 5' RACE reads with MiXCR, one row per CDR3 protein. The repertoire consists of some 940,000 distinct CDR3 sequences, with 25% to 35% occurring once and the leading ten covering roughly 10%. The sample also formed part of further work on T cells of mothers and their children.

The specimen was blood. The receptors here all came from a woman aged 40-49 years in good health.

The chain has TRBV20-1 and TRBJ1-2; 9 bases align to TRBD1. V lost 4 bases and J lost 0; bases outside the gene matches: 12. The length of the CDR3 is 17 residues. Germline CDR1 DFQATT, CDR2 SNEGSKA (reference sequence). The CDR3 DNA reads as TGCAGTGCTAACCCGCCCTCTTACAGGGGGCCTAACTATGGCTACACCTTC. It encodes CSANPPSYRGPNYGYTF.

This clonotype appeared many times. The chain links TRBV12-3 or TRBV12-4 to TRBJ2-1; TRBD2 might be the D (5 bases). The CDR3 spans 11 residues. Trimming cost V 5 bases and J 10 bases, with 9 bases left between them. CDR3 sequence reads: CASSAGGEQFF. CDR3 bases: TGTGCCAGCAGTGCGGGCGGAGAGCAGTTCTTC.

V and J are TRBV28 and TRBJ1-2; weak D call: TRBD1 (5 bases). The CDR3 has 14 amino acids. V shed 7 bases and J shed 4 bases, with 16 bases lying between them. Germline CDR1 and CDR2: MDHEN and SYDVKM. The CDR3 DNA follows: TGTGCCAGCAACTTGGGCCGGGGCCCCTATGGCTACACCTTC. As protein: CASNLGRGPYGYTF.

This clonotype is a singleton in its sample. The V call is TRBV4-2, the J call TRBJ2-1; TRBD1 agrees at 8 bases. V was pared by 1 base and J by 1 base, with 6 bases of the junction left unmatched. The CDR3 contains 17 residues. Germline CDR1 and CDR2: LGHNA and YNFKEQ. The CDR3 DNA reads TGTGCCAGCAGCCAAGCTGACAGGGGCATGTCCTACAATGAGCAGTTCTTC. Its translation: CASSQADRGMSYNEQFF.

The chain combines TRBV29-1 with TRBJ1-2; D remains ambiguous. This CDR3 has 14 residues. Per germline, CDR1 SQVTM and CDR2 ANQGSEA. V lost 1 base, J lost 4 bases, and 13 bases lay in between. The CDR3 coding sequence is TGCAGCGTTGAAGCCCCGGAGGGCGGCTATGGCTACACCTTC. Its protein product is CSVEAPEGGYGYTF.

V usage is TRBV29-1 and J usage is TRBJ1-2, with D uncertain. V gave up 5 bases and J gave up 2 bases, with 12 bases separating them. The germline V gene has CDR1 SQVTM and CDR2 ANQGSEA. The CDR3 consists of 13 residues. For the CDR3, the DNA is TGCAGCGTTAGTAGGGTCCCAAACTATGGCTACACCTTC. Its protein is CSVSRVPNYGYTF.

This clonotype was seen at least ten times. The chain uses TRBV12-3 or TRBV12-4 and TRBJ2-7; 10 bases agree with TRBD1. CDR3 size: 15 residues. V shed 6 bases and J 5 bases; nucleotides not matched to a gene: 10. The CDR3 loop is CASSQSGTGDHEQYF. In nucleotides, the CDR3 is TGTGCCAGCAGCCAATCCGGGACAGGGGATCACGAGCAGTACTTC.

In this sample, this clonotype turned up a few times. V and J are TRBV5-1 and TRBJ1-2, with D possibly matching TRBD1 (6 bases). Germline CDR1 SGHRS, CDR2 YFSETQ. Trimming left V 0 bases short and J 6 bases short, with 15 bases between. The CDR3 covers 15 residues. CDR3 amino acids: CASSLERAGVHGYTF. The CDR3 region has the DNA TGCGCCAGCAGCTTGGAGCGGGCAGGGGTACATGGCTACACCTTC.

The rearrangement links TRBV28 to TRBJ2-3; TRBD1 might be the D (8 bases). The CDR3 totals 17 residues. Trimming removed 7 bases at V and 8 bases at J, with 28 bases between. Germline loops: CDR1 MDHEN, CDR2 SYDVKM. Here the CDR3 DNA reads TGTGCCAGCATCCATAGAGGGGGGGGCAGGGGGCGTAGTACGCAGTATTTT. Translation gives CASIHRGGGRGRSTQYF.

The rearrangement links TRBV4-2 to TRBJ1-1, with a tentative D call TRBD1 (5 bases). Trimming took off 1 base at V and 11 bases at J, with 14 bases between the two ends. There are 13 residues in the CDR3. The germline CDR1 and CDR2 sequences are LGHNA and YNFKEQ. The DNA of the CDR3 is TGTGCCAGCAGCCAAGCTAGGGACGAGTCGGCTTTCTTT. Translated, it gives CASSQARDESAFF.

As for this clonotype: A read error may account for a junction end that differs from germline. This rearrangement joins TRBV3-1 to TRBJ2-7, with 7 bases lining up with TRBD2. The V gene's germline CDR1 is LGHDT and CDR2 YNNKEL (reference sequence). The CDR3 is 16 residues long. Here the CDR3 DNA reads TGTGCCAACAGCCAAGATGGGAGGGGAGGGTTCGGGGAGCAGTACTTC. This codes for CANSQDGRGGFGEQYF.

This sequence joins TRBV24-1 and TRBJ2-2; 7 nucleotides align to TRBD1. J was trimmed by 3 bases and V by 0 bases; bases with no gene match: 6. The CDR3 contains 17 residues. Germline V gives CDR1 KGHDR, CDR2 SFDVKD. CDR3 sequence reads: CATSDLTQGPHTGELFF. CDR3 bases: TGTGCCACCAGTGATTTGACACAGGGGCCTCACACCGGGGAGCTGTTTTTT.

This clonotype occurred once. V gene TRBV19 combines with J gene TRBJ2-1; TRBD1 matches at 11 bases. Germline V lookup: CDR1 LNHDA, CDR2 SQIVND (reference sequence). This CDR3 region has 15 residues. V lost 6 bases to trimming and J lost 6 bases; unmatched junction nucleotides: 7. The CDR3 spells CASREDRGLINEQFF. Here the CDR3 DNA reads TGTGCCAGTAGAGAGGACAGGGGGCTAATCAATGAGCAGTTCTTC.

This clonotype was observed a few times. The chain uses TRBV5-6 and TRBJ2-7; 7 positions match TRBD1. The ends lost 4 bases at V and 4 bases at J; junction bases unmatched: 11. The CDR3 has 15 amino acids. CDR1 and CDR2 from the germline V gene are SGHDT and YYEEEE. CDR3 loop: CASSLYRDSLYEQYF. The CDR3 coding sequence is TGTGCCAGCAGCCTGTACCGGGACAGTCTGTACGAGCAGTACTTC.

Note on this clonotype: Compared with germline, one end of the junction differs, possibly owing to a read error. This chain links TRBV28 with TRBJ1-4; D ambiguous. This CDR3 has 14 residues. Germline CDR1 MDHEN, CDR2 SYDVKM. The CDR3 sequence: CASSFRRRNGKPFF. In nucleotides, the CDR3 is TGTGCCAGCAGTTTCCGGCGGAGGAATGGAAAACCGTTTTTT.

The J gene is TRBJ2-7, the V gene TRBV19; D ambiguous. Trimming took off 5 bases at V and 0 bases at J, with 14 bases between the two ends. CDR3 length equals 15 residues. CDR1 is LNHDA, CDR2 SQIVND, per germline (reference sequence). Here the CDR3 reads CASSFGPAVSYEQYF. The CDR3 bases are TGTGCCAGTAGTTTCGGCCCGGCTGTCTCCTACGAGCAGTACTTC.

This rearrangement joins TRBV3-1 to TRBJ2-5, with D perhaps assigned TRBD1 or TRBD2 (5 bases each). Germline CDR1 reads LGHDT; CDR2 reads YNNKEL (reference sequence). CDR3 length: 13 amino acids. V was shortened by 4 bases and J by 11 bases, with 17 bases between the two germline ends. Here the CDR3 reads CASSPLGALRQYF. The CDR3 DNA is TGTGCCAGCAGCCCTCTCGGGGCCCTAAGGCAGTACTTC.

The V call is TRBV3-1, the J call TRBJ2-1; 9 bases match TRBD2. The germline CDR1 and CDR2 sequences are LGHDT and YNNKEL (reference sequence). Germline trimming cut 4 bases from V and 3 bases from J; bases unmatched to any gene: 4. The CDR3 runs to 15 residues. The CDR3 DNA is TGTGCCAGCAGCCGAAGCGGGGGGAACTACAATGAGCAGTTCTTC. It encodes CASSRSGGNYNEQFF.

This clonotype has just a few counts. The rearrangement links TRBV7-8 to TRBJ1-1, with D hard to call. The CDR3 has 13 residues. Germline V CDR1 and CDR2: SGHVS, FQNEAQ. Deletions cut 7 bases from V and 0 bases from J, with 9 bases between. CDR3 nucleotide sequence: TGTGCCAGCAACACGGGGATGAACACTGAAGCTTTCTTT. This encodes CASNTGMNTEAFF.

In this sample, this clonotype turned up many times. The CDR3: CSVADGGREQYF. The CDR3 nucleotides read TGCAGCGTTGCCGATGGGGGTCGCGAGCAGTACTTC. V and J are TRBV29-1 and TRBJ2-7; TRBD1 or TRBD2 may be the D gene (5 bases each). V was shortened by 4 bases and J by 6 bases, with 13 bases between the two germline ends. CDR3 length: 12 amino acids. CDR1 and CDR2 (germline): SQVTM, ANQGSEA.

This clonotype was seen only a few times. This sequence joins TRBV7-3 and TRBJ1-2; tentatively, D is TRBD1 (6 bases). The CDR3 is 13 amino acids. Germline-derived CDR1 and CDR2 are SGHTA and FQGTGA. Deletions cut 1 base from V and 8 bases from J, with 11 bases between. The CDR3 sequence is CASSLSQGSGYTF. Written as DNA, the CDR3 is TGTGCCAGCAGCTTAAGTCAGGGGTCCGGCTACACCTTC. Filled out from reference TRBV7-3 and TRBJ1-2, the complete variable domain reads GAGVSQTPSNKVTEKGKYVELRCDPISGHTALYWYRQSLGQGPEFLIYFQGTGAADDSGLPNDRFFAVRPEGSVSTLKIQRTERGDSAVYLCASSLSQGSGYTFGSGTRLTVV.

This clonotype was seen a handful of times. The rearrangement links TRBV12-3 or TRBV12-4 to TRBJ2-2; perhaps TRBD2 as D (5 bases). Between the trimmed V and J ends, which lost 5 bases and 0 bases, there was a span of 19 bases. This CDR3 has 18 residues. The CDR3 loop reads CASSPQRAVFTNTGELFF. In DNA, the CDR3 is TGTGCCAGCAGTCCCCAAAGAGCGGTCTTTACGAACACCGGGGAGCTGTTTTTT.

This clonotype was seen a few times. V usage is TRBV6-2 or TRBV6-3 and J usage is TRBJ1-2; maybe TRBD1 (5 bases). V lost 0 bases and J lost 6, with 17 bases in between. Looked up from germline, CDR1 is MNHEY and CDR2 is SVGEGT. The CDR3 sequence is 16 residues long. The DNA for the CDR3 is TGTGCCAGCAGTTACTCTTCCTTGAGGCCAGGGAATGGCTACACCTTC. Amino acids: CASSYSSLRPGNGYTF.

The V gene is TRBV7-2, the J gene TRBJ1-2; 7 bases line up with TRBD1. V shed 5 bases and J 7 bases; nucleotides not matched to a gene: 10. Germline V lookup: CDR1 SGHTA, CDR2 FQGNSA. The CDR3 runs to 14 residues. CDR3 sequence: CASSPGGEALGYTF. As DNA, the CDR3 is TGTGCCAGCAGCCCAGGGGGGGAGGCCCTTGGCTACACCTTC.

This sequence joins TRBV5-1 and TRBJ1-3; no definite D call. Germline V gene sequence: CDR1 SGHRS, CDR2 YFSETQ. Trimming left V 5 bases short and J 0 bases short, with 3 bases between. The CDR3 runs to 12 residues. The CDR3 DNA reads as TGCGCCAGCAGGGGCTCTGGAAACACCATATATTTT. This sequence encodes CASRGSGNTIYF.